This TCR beta chain came from a study of cytomegalovirus exposure and HLA in healthy donors (dated by TCRdb to 2017 to 2019). About the study as a whole: According to a later analysis, one platform produced both the roughly 110 validation repertoires and the approximately 600 repertoires of the first cohort. Besides the first cohort of under 700 subjects, a separate validation cohort made up of roughly 120 different subjects was used. The study aimed to test whether signatures of past pathogen exposure could be identified by cataloging public T cell receptors. To predict cytomegalovirus infection status, the study combined high-throughput TCR immunosequencing, statistical association of individual TCRs with disease status, and machine learning.

The sample holds one count of this clone. The clone's antigen remains unknown. No quality values exist for individual bases; no much larger clone is one base distant. As encoded in the germline V gene (reference sequence), CDR1 is LNHDA while CDR2 is SQIVND. At the junction V is shortened by 3 bases and J by 1 base, with 16 bases in between. The CDR3 runs 16 residues from the cysteine to the phenylalanine. The entry retains the CDR3 DNA only, 48 bases that are in frame from base 1. Study-wide findings and limitations: A later analysis had no HLA typing for the validation cohort, so co-occurrence there was scored across all 130 or so repertoires. Across donors, most TCR sequences were observed very rarely, whereas some public TCRs were present in many individuals. It was suggested by the authors that the approach could potentially be generalized to other disease states and immunological phenotypes. Three of the identified cytomegalovirus-associated TCR beta chains were confirmed in vitro to be specific for cytomegalovirus antigens. The classifier was reported to diagnose cytomegalovirus status with high specificity and sensitivity in both the original and validation cohorts. In a later analysis, TCRs clustered in the first cohort were found to also tend to co-occur in the 120 or so validation repertoires, with 94% of cluster scores above 0. In the study, roughly 160 TCR beta chains were listed as associated with cytomegalovirus.

The method behind the library was the immunoSEQ multiplex PCR assay. Regarding the original processing steps: A statistical classification framework was built for diagnosing cytomegalovirus status from the catalog of TCR beta chain sequences. This immuneACCESS table, as held by TCRdb, lists in-frame sequences with V and J called but not all clones. Of the missing ones, under half trace to an unresolved V gene in checked studies; the others have no known cause. The V and J calls and clone size were taken over from that table, and D and trimming were inferred from the DNA. The sample table records 200,000 or so clones; 84% of these occur just once. Together, the top ten hold approximately 7% of the sample. The donors were included in the validation cohort of approximately 130 subjects, a group kept apart from the roughly 700-subject first cohort.

The chain was built from TRBV19 and TRBJ2-7; TRBD2 is possibly the D segment (6 matching bases). The specimen was PBMCs. The sequence was collected from a man between 18 and 29 years old in good health and CMV-seropositive. The CDR3 region: CASSIGRAEGSYEQYF. The DNA sequence is given as TGTGCCAGTAGTATCGGACGGGCGGAGGGGTCCTACGAGCAGTACTTC. The CDR3, completed at both ends by the reference TRBV19 and TRBJ2-7 genes, gives the full variable domain DGGITQSPKYLFRKEGQNVTLSCEQNLNHDAMYWYRQDPGQGLRLIYYSQIVNDFQKGDIAEGYSVSREKKESFPLTVTSAQKNPTAFYLCASSIGRAEGSYEQYFGPGTRLTVT.